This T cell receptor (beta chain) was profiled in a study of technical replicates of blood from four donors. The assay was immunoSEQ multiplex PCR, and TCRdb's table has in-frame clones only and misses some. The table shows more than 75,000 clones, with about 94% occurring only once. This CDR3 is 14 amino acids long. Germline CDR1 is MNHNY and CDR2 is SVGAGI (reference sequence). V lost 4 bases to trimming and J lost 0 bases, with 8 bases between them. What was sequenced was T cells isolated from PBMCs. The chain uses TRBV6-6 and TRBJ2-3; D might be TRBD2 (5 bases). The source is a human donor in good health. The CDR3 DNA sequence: TGTGCCAGCAGTTTGGGAGTTAGCACAGATACGCAGTATTTT. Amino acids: CASSLGVSTDTQYF.